Each of the 5 T cell receptor beta chains below was sequenced from the same sample in a study of T cell responses to AZD1222 COVID-19 vaccine. Produced via immunoSEQ multiplex PCR; TCRdb's table is partial and in-frame only. The sample holds 150,000 to 200,000 clones; about nine tenths are singletons and the top ten take around 2.9%. Here the sequenced sample was peripheral blood, taken on day 0 of AZD1222 vaccination. The receptor source for this set is an adult in good health.

V usage is TRBV7-3 and J usage is TRBJ2-7, with TRBD2 as a possible D gene (7 bases). CDR1 SGHTA and CDR2 FQGTGA come from the germline V gene. V was clipped by 5 bases and J by 2 bases, with 16 bases between them. The CDR3 has 15 residues. The CDR3 sequence is CASSPRAGDTYEQYF. Here the CDR3 DNA reads TGTGCCAGCAGCCCCCGCGCGGGGGACACCTACGAGCAGTACTTC. Looking up the rest from reference TRBV7-3 and TRBJ2-7 gives the full variable domain: GAGVSQTPSNKVTEKGKYVELRCDPISGHTALYWYRQSLGQGPEFLIYFQGTGAADDSGLPNDRFFAVRPEGSVSTLKIQRTERGDSAVYLCASSPRAGDTYEQYFGPGTRLTVT.

The chain is built from TRBV4-3 and TRBJ1-6; no firm D call. The germline V gene encodes CDR1 LGHNA and CDR2 YSLEER. The CDR3 covers 16 residues. Trimming removed 1 base from V and 7 bases from J, with 14 bases in between. The CDR3 loop is CASSQVREGPNSPLHF. The CDR3, as DNA: TGCGCCAGCAGCCAAGTTAGGGAGGGCCCAAATTCACCCCTCCACTTT.

The chain recombines TRBV21-1 with TRBJ1-1; the table's D call, TRBD1, was not checked against the DNA. TRBV21-1 is noted as a pseudogene. The CDR3 runs 14 residues. The CDR3 region has the DNA TGTGCCAGCAGATTAGAGACAGGGAACACTGAAGCTTTCTTT. Translated, it gives CASRLETGNTEAFF.

The V gene is TRBV28, the J gene TRBJ1-2, with a tentative D call TRBD1 (5 bases). Germline CDR1 is MDHEN and CDR2 is SYDVKM. Between the trimmed V and J ends, which lost 2 bases and 5 bases, there was a span of 9 bases. The CDR3 sequence is 13 residues long. CDR3 loop: CASSLEGVYGYTF. In DNA form, the CDR3 reads TGTGCCAGCAGTTTAGAAGGGGTTTATGGCTACACCTTC.

The V call is TRBV5-1, the J call TRBJ1-1; 7 positions match TRBD1. The CDR3 extends over 15 amino acids. V lost 4 bases to trimming and J lost 1 base; unmatched junction nucleotides: 7. From germline, CDR1 is SGHRS and CDR2 YFSETQ. Here the CDR3 reads CASSQQGPGNTEAFF. CDR3 nucleotide sequence: TGCGCCAGCAGCCAACAGGGGCCAGGGAACACTGAAGCTTTCTTT.